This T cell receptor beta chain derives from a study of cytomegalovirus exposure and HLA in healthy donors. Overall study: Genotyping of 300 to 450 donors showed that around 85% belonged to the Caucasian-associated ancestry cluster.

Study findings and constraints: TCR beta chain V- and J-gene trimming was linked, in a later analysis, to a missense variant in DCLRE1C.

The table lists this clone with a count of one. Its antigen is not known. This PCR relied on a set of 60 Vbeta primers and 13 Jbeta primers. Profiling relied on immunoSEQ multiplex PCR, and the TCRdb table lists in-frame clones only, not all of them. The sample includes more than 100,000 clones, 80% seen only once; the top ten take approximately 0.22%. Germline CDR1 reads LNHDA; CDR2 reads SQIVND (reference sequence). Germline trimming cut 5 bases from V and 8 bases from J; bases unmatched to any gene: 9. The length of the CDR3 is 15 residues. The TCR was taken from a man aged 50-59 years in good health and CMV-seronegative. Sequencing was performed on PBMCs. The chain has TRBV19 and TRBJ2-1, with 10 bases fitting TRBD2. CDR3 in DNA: TGTGCCAGTAGTTACAGCGGGAGGGCGGATCATGAGCAGTTCTTC. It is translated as CASSYSGRADHEQFF.